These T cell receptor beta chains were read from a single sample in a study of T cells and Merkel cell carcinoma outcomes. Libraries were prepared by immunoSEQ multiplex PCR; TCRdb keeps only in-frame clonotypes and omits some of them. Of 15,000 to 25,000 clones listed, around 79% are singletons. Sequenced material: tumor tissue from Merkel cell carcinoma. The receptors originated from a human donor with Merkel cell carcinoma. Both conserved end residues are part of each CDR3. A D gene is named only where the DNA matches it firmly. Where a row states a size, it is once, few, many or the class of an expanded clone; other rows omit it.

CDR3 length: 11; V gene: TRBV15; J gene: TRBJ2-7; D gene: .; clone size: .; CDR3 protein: CATSPPERRYF; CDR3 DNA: TGTGCCACCAGCCCCCCGGAACGGCGGTACTTC
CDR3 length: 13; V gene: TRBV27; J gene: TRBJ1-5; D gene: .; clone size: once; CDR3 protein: CASSRYSNQPQHF; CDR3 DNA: TGTGCCAGCAGTAGGTATAGCAATCAGCCCCAGCATTTT
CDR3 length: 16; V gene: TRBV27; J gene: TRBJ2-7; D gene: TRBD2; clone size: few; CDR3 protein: CASSSELAGPPYEQYF; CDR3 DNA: TGTGCCAGCAGTTCGGAACTAGCGGGGCCACCCTACGAGCAGTACTTC
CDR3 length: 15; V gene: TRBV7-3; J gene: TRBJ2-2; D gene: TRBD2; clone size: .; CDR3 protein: CASSSLAGVTGELFF; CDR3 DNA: TGTGCCAGCAGCTCATTAGCGGGAGTAACCGGGGAGCTGTTTTTT
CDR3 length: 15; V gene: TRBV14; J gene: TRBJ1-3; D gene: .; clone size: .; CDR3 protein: CASSWHQGSGNTIYF; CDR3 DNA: TGTGCCAGCAGCTGGCACCAGGGCTCTGGAAACACCATATATTTT
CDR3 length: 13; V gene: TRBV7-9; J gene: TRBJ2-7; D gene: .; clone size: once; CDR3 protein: CASSGWFQDEQYF; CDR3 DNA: TGTGCCAGCAGCGGGTGGTTCCAGGACGAGCAGTACTTC
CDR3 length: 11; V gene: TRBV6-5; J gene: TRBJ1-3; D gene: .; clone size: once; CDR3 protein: CASSEEDTIYF; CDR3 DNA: TGTGCCAGCAGTGAGGAGGACACCATATATTTT
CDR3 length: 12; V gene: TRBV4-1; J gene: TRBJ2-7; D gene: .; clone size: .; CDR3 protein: CASSQTGKEQYF; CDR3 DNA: TGCGCCAGCAGCCAAACAGGGAAGGAGCAGTACTTC
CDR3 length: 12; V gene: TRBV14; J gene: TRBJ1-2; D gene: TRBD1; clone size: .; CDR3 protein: CASRQGGDGYTF; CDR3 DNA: TGTGCCAGCAGACAGGGGGGCGATGGCTACACCTTC
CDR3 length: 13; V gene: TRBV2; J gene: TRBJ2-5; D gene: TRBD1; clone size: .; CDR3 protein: CASGGQLQETQYF; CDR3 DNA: TGTGCCAGCGGGGGACAGCTCCAAGAGACCCAGTACTTC
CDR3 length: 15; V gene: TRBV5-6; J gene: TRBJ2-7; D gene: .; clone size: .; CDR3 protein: CASSFTPSMTYEQYF; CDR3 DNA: TGTGCCAGCAGCTTTACCCCTTCAATGACCTACGAGCAGTACTTC
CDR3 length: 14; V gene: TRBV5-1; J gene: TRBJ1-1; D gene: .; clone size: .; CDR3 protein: CASSRGVLNTEAFF; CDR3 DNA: TGCGCCAGCAGTAGGGGAGTCTTGAACACTGAAGCTTTCTTT
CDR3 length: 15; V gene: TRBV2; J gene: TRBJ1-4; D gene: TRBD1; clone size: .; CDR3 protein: CASSEGLRGQEKLFF; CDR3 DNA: TGTGCCAGCAGTGAAGGTCTCAGGGGGCAGGAAAAACTGTTTTTT
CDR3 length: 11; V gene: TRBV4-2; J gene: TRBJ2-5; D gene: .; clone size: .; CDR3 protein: CASSHEETQYF; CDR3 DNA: TGTGCCAGCAGCCATGAGGAGACCCAGTACTTC
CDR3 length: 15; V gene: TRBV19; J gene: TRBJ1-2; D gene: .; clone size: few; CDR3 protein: CASSIPSAGRYGYTF; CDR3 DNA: TGTGCCAGTAGTATCCCTTCGGCGGGTCGCTATGGCTACACCTTC
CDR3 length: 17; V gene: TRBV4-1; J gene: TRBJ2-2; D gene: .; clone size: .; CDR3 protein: CASSQPDGNANTGELFF; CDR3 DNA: TGCGCCAGCAGCCAACCCGACGGTAACGCGAACACCGGGGAGCTGTTTTTT
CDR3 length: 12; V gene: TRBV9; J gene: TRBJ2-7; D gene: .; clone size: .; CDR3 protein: CASSSTAHEQYF; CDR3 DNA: TGTGCCAGCAGCTCTACAGCACACGAGCAGTACTTC
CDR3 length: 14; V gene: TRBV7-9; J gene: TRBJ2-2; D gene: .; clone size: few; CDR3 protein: CASSFPDRPGELFF; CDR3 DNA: TGTGCCAGCAGCTTTCCGGACCGCCCCGGGGAGCTGTTTTTT
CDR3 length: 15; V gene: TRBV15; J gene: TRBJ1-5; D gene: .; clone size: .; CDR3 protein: CATSREGWGNQPQHF; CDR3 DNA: TGTGCCACCAGCAGGGAGGGGTGGGGCAATCAGCCCCAGCATTTT
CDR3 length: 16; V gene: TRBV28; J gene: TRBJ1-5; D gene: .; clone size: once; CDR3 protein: CASSLVRGRGNQPQHF; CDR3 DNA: TGTGCCAGCAGTTTAGTCCGGGGCAGGGGCAATCAGCCCCAGCATTTT
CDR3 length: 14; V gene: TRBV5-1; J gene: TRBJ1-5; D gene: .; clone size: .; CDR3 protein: CASIPGTGYQPQHF; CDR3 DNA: TGCGCCAGCATCCCAGGGACGGGCTATCAGCCCCAGCATTTT
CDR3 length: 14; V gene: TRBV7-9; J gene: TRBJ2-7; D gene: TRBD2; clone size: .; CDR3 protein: CASSFAGGTYEQYF; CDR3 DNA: TGTGCCAGCAGCTTTGCGGGAGGAACCTACGAGCAGTACTTC
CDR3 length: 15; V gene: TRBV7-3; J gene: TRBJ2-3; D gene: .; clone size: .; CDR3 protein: CASSPKIRPQDTQYF; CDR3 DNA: TGTGCCAGCAGCCCAAAGATCAGACCGCAAGATACGCAGTATTTT
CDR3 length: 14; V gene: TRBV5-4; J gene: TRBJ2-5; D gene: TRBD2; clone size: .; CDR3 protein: CASSFGGRQETQYF; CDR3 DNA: TGTGCCAGCAGCTTCGGGGGGAGACAAGAGACCCAGTACTTC
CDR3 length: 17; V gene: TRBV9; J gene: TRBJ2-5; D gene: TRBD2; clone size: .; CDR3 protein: CASSPRQGLAGKETQYF; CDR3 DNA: TGTGCCAGCAGCCCACGCCAGGGACTAGCGGGAAAAGAGACCCAGTACTTC
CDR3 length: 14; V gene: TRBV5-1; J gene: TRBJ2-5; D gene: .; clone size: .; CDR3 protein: CASSPGVAEETQYF; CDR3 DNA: TGCGCCAGCAGCCCTGGGGTAGCGGAGGAGACCCAGTACTTC
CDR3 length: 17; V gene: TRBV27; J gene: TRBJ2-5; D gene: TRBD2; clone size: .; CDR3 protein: CASSRIRTSGRKETQYF; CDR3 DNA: TGTGCCAGCAGCCGAATACGGACTAGCGGGAGGAAGGAGACCCAGTACTTC
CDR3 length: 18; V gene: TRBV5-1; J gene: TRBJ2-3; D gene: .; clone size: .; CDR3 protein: CASSWGVMWEWCTDTQYF; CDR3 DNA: TGCGCCAGCAGCTGGGGGGTGATGTGGGAGTGGTGCACAGATACGCAGTATTTT
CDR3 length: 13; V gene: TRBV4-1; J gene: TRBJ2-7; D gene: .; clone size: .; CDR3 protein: CASSQHPSGEQYF; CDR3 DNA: TGCGCCAGCAGCCAGCACCCTTCGGGGGAGCAGTACTTC